These 10 T cell receptor beta chains share one sample of origin, sequenced in a study of cytomegalovirus exposure and HLA in healthy donors. Clones were sequenced by immunoSEQ multiplex PCR, and TCRdb holds only the in-frame ones, with some missing. Of 140,000 or so clones listed, roughly 87% are singletons. The sequenced material came from PBMCs. The source is a woman aged 18 to 35 in good health and CMV-seropositive.

This rearrangement joins TRBV6-1 to TRBJ1-1; 8 bases are shared with TRBD1. This CDR3 spans 13 amino acids. J gave up 5 bases and V 2 bases, and 1 base lay outside the gene matches. The germline V gene encodes CDR1 MNHNS and CDR2 SASEGT. The CDR3 DNA reads as TGTGCCAGCAGTGAACAGGGGGCAACTGAAGCTTTCTTT. Protein: CASSEQGATEAFF.

The genes are TRBV30 and TRBJ1-4; weak D call: TRBD1 (6 bases). V gave up 2 bases and J gave up 8 bases, with 15 bases separating them. This CDR3 spans 14 amino acids. Germline CDR1 reads GTSNPN; CDR2 reads SVGIG (reference sequence). The CDR3 loop is CAWSKGRGEEKLFF. The CDR3 DNA reads TGTGCCTGGAGTAAAGGCAGGGGTGAGGAAAAACTGTTTTTT.

V gene TRBV5-1 combines with J gene TRBJ2-5, with 7 bases aligning to TRBD1. Germline assignment: CDR1 SGHRS and CDR2 YFSETQ. The junction had 2 bases not matched to a gene; V was cut back by 5 bases and J by 4 bases. The CDR3 is 12 amino acids. The CDR3 DNA reads as TGCGCCAGCAGAGACAGGGTAGAGACCCAGTACTTC. This sequence encodes CASRDRVETQYF.

The V call is TRBV5-6, the J call TRBJ2-2, with 11 bases matching TRBD1. J lost 5 bases, V lost 0 bases, and 3 bases had no gene match. This CDR3 is built from 16 residues. From germline, CDR1 is SGHDT and CDR2 YYEEEE. The CDR3 reads CASSLVDRGRTGELFF. The DNA of the CDR3 is TGTGCCAGCAGCTTGGTGGACAGGGGGCGGACCGGGGAGCTGTTTTTT.

The J gene is TRBJ2-1, the V gene TRBV30; 7 bases match TRBD1. The CDR3 runs to 12 residues. Per the germline V gene, CDR1 is GTSNPN and CDR2 is SVGIG (reference sequence). Trimming removed 1 base from V and 10 bases from J; junction bases left unmatched: 4. In DNA, the CDR3 is TGTGCCTGGAGTGGACAGGGTCCGGAGCAGTTCTTC. Protein: CAWSGQGPEQFF. Filled out from reference TRBV30 and TRBJ2-1, the complete variable domain reads SQTIHQWPATLVQPVGSPLSLECTVEGTSNPNLYWYRQAAGRGLQLLFYSVGIGQISSEVPQNLSASRPQDRQFILSSKKLLLSDSGFYLCAWSGQGPEQFFGPGTRLTVL.

V is TRBV28 and J is TRBJ1-6, with D unclear. CDR1 is MDHEN and CDR2 is SYDVKM in the germline V gene. Trimming removed 2 bases from V and 7 bases from J, with 12 bases in between. This CDR3 is built from 15 residues. The CDR3 nucleotides read TGTGCCAGCAGTTTAGATCAGGCAGTAAATTCACCCCTCCACTTT. This encodes CASSLDQAVNSPLHF.

This clone came up once. The chain has TRBV19 and TRBJ2-1; 7 bases align to TRBD1. V was pared by 3 bases and J by 2 bases, with 4 bases of the junction left unmatched. CDR1 LNHDA and CDR2 SQIVND come from the germline V gene (reference sequence). The CDR3 totals 15 residues. CDR3 nucleotide sequence: TGTGCCAGTAGTATCGACAGGGATACCTACAATGAGCAGTTCTTC. Translating gives CASSIDRDTYNEQFF.

The V gene is TRBV12-5, the J gene TRBJ1-6; D is possibly TRBD1 (5 bases). The CDR3 totals 14 residues. V was pared by 6 bases and J by 9 bases, with 15 bases between. Germline CDR1 and CDR2: LGHNT and FRNRAP. CDR3 loop: CASGQVGEGSPLHF. Here the CDR3 DNA reads TGTGCTAGTGGCCAGGTAGGGGAGGGTTCACCCCTCCACTTT.

Here the CDR3 DNA reads TGTGCCAGCAGAGGGGGAGACCTTCGGAATCAGCCCCAGCATTTT. Its protein is CASRGGDLRNQPQHF. The chain combines TRBV2 with TRBJ1-5; TRBD1 is a possible D gene (6 bases). Trimming stripped 6 bases from V and 4 bases from J, with 16 bases between. Germline-derived CDR1 and CDR2 are SNHLY and FYNNEI. The CDR3 has 15 amino acids.

The chain is built from TRBV4-3 and TRBJ2-7; 16 bases line up with TRBD2. The CDR3 extends over 16 amino acids. Germline CDR1 and CDR2: LGHNA and YSLEER. The J segment lost 7 bases and the V segment lost 4 bases, leaving 7 bases of the junction unmatched. CDR3 protein: CASSPSGLAGGREQYF. The CDR3 DNA reads TGCGCCAGCAGCCCTTCGGGACTAGCGGGGGGGCGGGAGCAGTACTTC.